The rows below give T cell receptor beta chains drawn from one sample of a study of T-cell reconstitution after alpha-beta-depleted transplantation in children. TCRdb re-called the PCR reads with MiXCR, one entry per CDR3 protein. The sample lists more than 85,000 distinct CDR3 sequences, around a tenth occurring once. The sample in question was PBMCs from the stem cell graft donor, obtained from the stem cell graft. These receptors all stem from a human donor who donated a stem cell graft to a child with acute lymphoblastic leukemia. CDR3s include the opening cysteine and the closing phenylalanine or tryptophan. A D gene is named only where the DNA matches it firmly. Some rows mark clone size as missing; the rest say once, few, many or name a class of expanded clone.

D: TRBD2
size: once
J: TRBJ2-1
V: TRBV30
length: 18
DNA: TGTGCCTGGACCGGACTAGCGGGACCTGGGGATTGGGGGAATGAGCAGTTCTTC
CDR3: CAWTGLAGPGDWGNEQFF

D: -
size: many
J: TRBJ2-3
V: TRBV29-1
length: 16
DNA: TGCAGCGTCGGGACAGTAATTCTCGGGGGGCCAGATACGCAGTATTTT
CDR3: CSVGTVILGGPDTQYF

D: -
size: many
J: TRBJ1-1
V: TRBV10-2
length: 14
DNA: TGCGCCAGCAGTGGGCACAAGGTCCTGCCTGAAGCTTTCTTT
CDR3: CASSGHKVLPEAFF

D: -
size: many
J: TRBJ1-2
V: TRBV6-6
length: 12
DNA: TGTGCCAGCAGTCCAGACGGGTATGGCTACACCTTC
CDR3: CASSPDGYGYTF

D: TRBD1
size: many
J: TRBJ1-2
V: TRBV6-5
length: 15
DNA: TGTGCCAGCAGTTACGGTTTCGGACAGGGCAGGGGCTACACCTTC
CDR3: CASSYGFGQGRGYTF

D: -
size: many
J: TRBJ2-2
V: TRBV10-2
length: 13
DNA: TGCGCCAGCAGTCCTTCTGACACCGGGGAGCTGTTTTTT
CDR3: CASSPSDTGELFF

D: -
size: many
J: TRBJ2-6
V: TRBV11-2
length: 18
DNA: TGTGCCAGCAGCTTAGTAGCCGGAGTGGGGGCAGGGGCCAACGTCCTGACTTTC
CDR3: CASSLVAGVGAGANVLTF

D: TRBD1
size: few
J: TRBJ1-1
V: TRBV4-3
length: 14
DNA: TGCGCCAGCGGGCCCGCACAGGGGGCCCCTGAAGCTTTCTTT
CDR3: CASGPAQGAPEAFF

D: -
size: many
J: TRBJ2-5
V: TRBV10-3
length: 16
DNA: TGTGCCATCAGTGGCCTATGGGGGGCGAAAGTCGAGACCCAGTACTTC
CDR3: CAISGLWGAKVETQYF

D: -
size: -
J: TRBJ1-1
V: TRBV7-2
length: 13
DNA: TGTGCCAGCAGCTTAAAAGGCAGCACTGAAGCTTTCTTT
CDR3: CASSLKGSTEAFF

D: -
size: many
J: TRBJ1-5
V: TRBV5-1
length: 13
DNA: TGCGCCAGCAGCCCGGCCCAAAATCAGCCCCAGCATTTT
CDR3: CASSPAQNQPQHF

D: -
size: many
J: TRBJ1-4
V: TRBV20-1
length: 15
DNA: TGCAGTGCTATGGGCAGGGGCTCCGGAGGTGAAAAACTGTTTTTT
CDR3: CSAMGRGSGGEKLFF

D: TRBD2
size: many
J: TRBJ2-3
V: TRBV11-2
length: 15
DNA: TGTGCCAGCAGCCGGACTAGCGGGAGCACAGATACGCAGTATTTT
CDR3: CASSRTSGSTDTQYF

D: TRBD2
size: many
J: TRBJ2-1
V: TRBV9
length: 19
DNA: TGTGCCAGCAGCGTAGGAGTCCCGACTAGCGGGAGGGCCGAAGATGAGCAGTTCTTC
CDR3: CASSVGVPTSGRAEDEQFF

D: TRBD1
size: many
J: TRBJ1-2
V: TRBV18
length: 13
DNA: TGTGCCAGCTCCCCTCCGGGACAGTTAAGCTACACCTTC
CDR3: CASSPPGQLSYTF

D: -
size: -
J: TRBJ2-3
V: TRBV7-2
length: 14
DNA: TGTGCCCTAAGCAGGGGGGACAGTACAGATACGCAGTATTTT
CDR3: CALSRGDSTDTQYF

D: -
size: many
J: TRBJ2-1
V: TRBV24-1
length: 12
DNA: TGTGCCACCAAAGGACAGTACAATGAGCAGTTCTTC
CDR3: CATKGQYNEQFF

D: -
size: many
J: TRBJ2-3
V: TRBV19
length: 11
DNA: TGTGCCAGTAGTATAGGGGATACGCAGTATTTT
CDR3: CASSIGDTQYF

D: -
size: many
J: TRBJ2-1
V: TRBV7-2
length: 14
DNA: TGTGCCAGCAGCCACGGACATTACTACAATGAGCAGTTCTTC
CDR3: CASSHGHYYNEQFF

D: -
size: many
J: TRBJ2-1
V: TRBV6-2/TRBV6-3
length: 15
DNA: TGTGCCAGCAGTTACCCCCGGGCCGGCGCCGATGAGCAGTTCTTC
CDR3: CASSYPRAGADEQFF

D: -
size: many
J: TRBJ2-6
V: TRBV28
length: 22
DNA: TGTGCCAGCAGTCCCCTTGAGTCGAGAGGGGCAGGGGCTTTGGATGGGGCCAACGTCCTGACTTTC
CDR3: CASSPLESRGAGALDGANVLTF

D: -
size: many
J: TRBJ1-2
V: TRBV29-1
length: 12
DNA: TGCAGCGTTGATCCAACAGTGTATGGCTACACCTTC
CDR3: CSVDPTVYGYTF

D: -
size: many
J: TRBJ1-6
V: TRBV7-2
length: 16
DNA: TGTGCCAGCAGCAGACAGACAGTTCCCTATAATTCACCCCTCCACTTT
CDR3: CASSRQTVPYNSPLHF

D: -
size: many
J: TRBJ1-5
V: TRBV25-1
length: 15
DNA: TGTGCCAGCAGTGATAGCGGAGGAGGCAATCAGCCCCAGCATTTT
CDR3: CASSDSGGGNQPQHF